One sample yielded the 16 T cell receptor beta chains listed below, sequenced in a study of cytomegalovirus exposure and HLA in healthy donors. PCR amplification relied on 60 Vbeta primers (plus 13 Jbeta primers). The repertoire was sequenced with immunoSEQ multiplex PCR; TCRdb's copy has only in-frame clones and lacks some. The sample includes about 160,000 clones, approximately 80% of them seen just once. Sequenced sample: PBMCs. These receptors were obtained from a boy between 2 and 10 years old in good health and CMV-seronegative.

A single count supports this clone. Written as DNA, the CDR3 is TGTGCCAGCAGCCAAGACATGAAGGGACTAGCGGGGGCGAACACCGGGGAGCTGTTTTTT. It specifies CASSQDMKGLAGANTGELFF. The rearrangement links TRBV14 to TRBJ2-2; 14 bases match TRBD2. Trimming removed 0 bases from V and 0 bases from J; junction bases left unmatched: 6. CDR3 length: 20 amino acids. Germline V gives CDR1 SGHDN, CDR2 FVKESK. Full variable domain (rest looked up from reference TRBV14 and TRBJ2-2): EAGVTQFPSHSVIEKGQTVTLRCDPISGHDNLYWYRRVMGKEIKFLLHFVKESKQDESGMPNNRFLAERTGGTYSTLKVQPAELEDSGVYFCASSQDMKGLAGANTGELFFGEGSRLTVL.

J is TRBJ1-2 and V is TRBV5-8; D unclear. With 1 base removed from V and 6 bases from J, the gap between germline ends came to 10 bases. The CDR3 runs to 13 residues. Germline lookup yields CDR1 SGHTS and CDR2 YDEGEE. The CDR3 protein is CASSLSGSNGYTF. The CDR3 coding sequence is TGTGCCAGCAGCTTGTCCGGGTCGAATGGCTACACCTTC.

Only one count was recorded for this clone. This chain links TRBV27 with TRBJ1-2; 10 bases match TRBD1. The trim removed 5 bases at V and 7 bases at J, leaving 13 bases unmatched. CDR3 size: 16 residues. CDR1 is MNHEY, CDR2 SMNVEV, per germline (reference sequence). The CDR3 sequence is CASSKTGGASLGGYTF. The DNA for the CDR3 is TGTGCCAGCAGTAAGACAGGGGGCGCCTCCCTCGGTGGCTACACCTTC.

J is TRBJ2-7 and V is TRBV15; D is uncertain. V lost 0 bases and J 3 bases, leaving 12 bases between the germline ends. Germline CDR1 reads LNHNV; CDR2 reads YYDKDF (reference sequence). The CDR3 has 15 residues. CDR3 loop: CATSRDVSQNYEQYF. CDR3 nucleotide sequence: TGTGCCACCAGCAGAGATGTTAGCCAGAACTACGAGCAGTACTTC.

This clone was counted a few times. One junction end disagrees with the germline gene, perhaps due to a read error. The rearrangement joins TRBV7-9 to TRBJ1-4, with D possibly matching TRBD1 (5 bases). The CDR3 contains 16 residues. The germline gives CDR1 SEHNR, CDR2 FQNEAQ (reference sequence). The DNA of the CDR3 is TGTTCCAGCAGCCCACAGACAGTTACGACGGGTGAAAAACTGTTTTTT. Amino acids: CSSSPQTVTTGEKLFF. Full variable domain (outside the CDR3, taken from reference TRBV7-9 and TRBJ1-4): DTGVSQNPRHKITKRGQNVTFRCDPISEHNRLYWYRQTLGQGPEFLTYFQNEAQLEKSRLLSDRFSAERPKGSFSTLEIQRTEQGDSAMYLCSSSPQTVTTGEKLFFGSGTQLSVL.

The chain is built from TRBV6-5 and TRBJ1-2; D uncertain. V was pared by 2 bases and J by 5 bases, with 9 bases between. The CDR3 spans 13 residues. From germline, CDR1 is MNHEY and CDR2 SVGAGI. CDR3 nucleotide sequence: TGTGCCAGCAGTTACAGACGAGGTTATGGCTACACCTTC. Protein: CASSYRRGYGYTF.

The V and J genes are TRBV11-1 and TRBJ2-3, with 13 bases that match TRBD2. V lost 4 bases to trimming and J lost 0 bases; unmatched junction nucleotides: 7. The germline gives CDR1 SGHAT, CDR2 FQDESV (reference sequence). This CDR3 contains 18 residues. CDR3 loop: CASSSELAGGTSTDTQYF. The CDR3 DNA follows: TGTGCCAGCAGCTCGGAACTAGCGGGAGGGACTAGCACAGATACGCAGTATTTT. Based on the CDR3 plus reference TRBV11-1 and TRBJ2-3, the full variable domain is EAEVAQSPRYKITEKSQAVAFWCDPISGHATLYWYRQILGQGPELLVQFQDESVVDDSQLPKDRFSAERLKGVDSTLKIQPAELGDSAMYLCASSSELAGGTSTDTQYFGPGTRLTVL.

This clone is a singleton in its sample. CDR3 protein: CASSRSGSNYEQYF. The CDR3 nucleotides read TGTGCCAGCAGCCGCAGCGGGAGCAACTACGAGCAGTACTTC. V is TRBV6-6 and J is TRBJ2-7; TRBD2 matches at 8 bases. The CDR3 contains 14 residues. V lost 6 bases and J lost 3; bases outside the gene matches: 7. Germline V gene lookup returns CDR1 MNHNY and CDR2 SVGAGI (reference sequence).

This clone was observed a handful of times. This rearrangement joins TRBV5-6 to TRBJ2-2, with D perhaps matching TRBD2 (6 bases). In germline, CDR1 is SGHDT, CDR2 YYEEEE. V gave up 5 bases and J gave up 5 bases, with 13 bases separating them. This CDR3 is 14 amino acids long. The CDR3 coding sequence is TGTGCCAGCAGTAACCGGGGGTTTACCGGGGAGCTGTTTTTT. Protein sequence: CASSNRGFTGELFF.

CDR3 amino acids: CASSLQALTSGSRHEQYF. CDR3 DNA sequence: TGTGCCAGTTCGTTACAGGCGTTAACTAGCGGGAGCAGGCACGAGCAGTACTTC. The rearrangement joins TRBV18 to TRBJ2-7; 11 bases align to TRBD2. The germline gives CDR1 KGHSH, CDR2 LQKENI. V was pared by 9 bases and J by 5 bases, with 21 bases of the junction left unmatched. The CDR3 extends over 18 amino acids.

A remark on this clone: Germline and junction disagree at one end, which may indicate a read error. This chain connects TRBV13 to TRBJ2-1; 10 positions match TRBD2. CDR3 length: 15 amino acids. Germline-derived CDR1 and CDR2 are PRHDT and FYEKMQ (reference sequence). The chain's CDR3 is CASSPSGGENNERFF. For the CDR3, the DNA is TGTGCCAGCAGCCCAAGCGGGGGGGAAAACAATGAGCGGTTCTTC.

The V and J genes are TRBV27 and TRBJ2-2, with TRBD2 identical over 13 bases. Unmatched junction bases numbered 19, after V lost 6 bases and J lost 6 bases. This CDR3 is built from 20 residues. Germline loops: CDR1 MNHEY, CDR2 SMNVEV (reference sequence). The CDR3 region is CASSPTSGTSGMSTAGELFF. The DNA for the CDR3 is TGTGCCAGCAGCCCAACCTCCGGGACTAGCGGGATGAGTACGGCCGGGGAGCTGTTTTTT.

The rearrangement links TRBV11-2 to TRBJ1-5; the D is unclear. The germline CDR1 and CDR2 sequences are SGHAT and FQNNGV. Between the trimmed V and J ends, which lost 4 bases and 4 bases, there was a span of 8 bases. The CDR3 length is 13 residues. In nucleotides, the CDR3 is TGTGCCAGCAGCTCCCTCAGGAATCAGCCCCAGCATTTT. Its translation is CASSSLRNQPQHF.

The chain employs TRBV5-6 and TRBJ1-2, with 8 bases aligning to TRBD1. Germline V gene sequence: CDR1 SGHDT, CDR2 YYEEEE. The CDR3 loop spans 14 amino acids. Trimming at V came to 0 bases and at J to 2 bases, leaving 0 bases not matched to a gene. CDR3 bases: TGTGCCAGCAGCTTGGGACAGGGGAACTATGGCTACACCTTC. Encoded protein: CASSLGQGNYGYTF.

The J gene is TRBJ1-1, the V gene TRBV10-3; the match to TRBD1 covers 12 bases. The junction had 8 bases not matched to a gene; V was cut back by 4 bases and J by 5 bases. The germline V gene encodes CDR1 ENHRY and CDR2 SYGVKD. The CDR3 runs 16 residues. The CDR3 loop is CAISGGQGAQETEAFF. The CDR3 bases are TGTGCCATCAGTGGGGGACAGGGGGCTCAGGAGACTGAAGCTTTCTTT.

The V call is TRBV12-5, the J call TRBJ1-1; 7 positions match TRBD1. Trimming at V came to 1 base and at J to 7 bases, leaving 6 bases not matched to a gene. The CDR3 has 14 residues. The germline gives CDR1 LGHNT, CDR2 FRNRAP. CDR3 nucleotide sequence: TGTGCTAGTGGTTTGGGCAGGGGGAACGGTGAAGCTTTCTTT. Its translation is CASGLGRGNGEAFF.